Included here is one T cell receptor (beta chain) sequence, with context. As yet, its antigen is unknown. Per the germline V gene, CDR1 is LGHNA and CDR2 is YSLEER. This CDR3 is built from 15 residues. Deletions cut 0 bases from V and 4 bases from J, with 12 bases between. Method: immunoSEQ multiplex PCR; TCRdb's copy keeps in-frame clones and lacks some. The sample has roughly 450,000 clones, roughly 78% seen once. The sample is drawn from a study of shared clonotypes between healthy human individuals. Study-level findings and limits: Only blood samples were collected, and tissue repertoires likely differ.

The receptor was isolated from a woman aged 40 to 50 in good health. Some clones in this sample may be carry-over from other donors' samples. This rearrangement joins TRBV4-3 to TRBJ1-2, with D tentatively TRBD1 (6 bases). The specimen sequenced was PBMCs. The CDR3 DNA sequence: TGCGCCAGCAGCCAAGATGCCGGGGGCTTCTATGGCTACACCTTC. Amino acid sequence: CASSQDAGGFYGYTF.